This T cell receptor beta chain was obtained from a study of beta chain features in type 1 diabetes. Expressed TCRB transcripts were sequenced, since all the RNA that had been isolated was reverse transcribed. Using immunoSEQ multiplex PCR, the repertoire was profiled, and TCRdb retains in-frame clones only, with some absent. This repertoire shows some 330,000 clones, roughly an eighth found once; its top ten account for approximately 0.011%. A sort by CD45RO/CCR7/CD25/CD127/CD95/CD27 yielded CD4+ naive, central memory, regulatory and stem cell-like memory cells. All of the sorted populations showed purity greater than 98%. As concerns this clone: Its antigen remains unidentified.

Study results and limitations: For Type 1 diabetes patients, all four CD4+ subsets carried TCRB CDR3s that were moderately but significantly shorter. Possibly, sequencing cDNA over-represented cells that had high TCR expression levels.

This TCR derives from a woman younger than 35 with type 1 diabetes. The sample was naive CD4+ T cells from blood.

DNA of the CDR3: TGTGCCAGCAGCTTAGCGGGGTTTAGTAGCGGGAAGGCCTACGAGCAGTACTTC. Protein product: CASSLAGFSSGKAYEQYF. This rearrangement joins TRBV7-6 to TRBJ2-7; 8 bases align to TRBD2. This CDR3 region has 18 residues. Germline V CDR1 and CDR2: SGHVS, FNYEAQ. The trim removed 0 bases at V and 2 bases at J, leaving 12 bases unmatched.